Listed below are T cell receptor beta chains from one sample, sequenced in a study of T cell responses to AZD1222 COVID-19 vaccine. TCRdb keeps only in-frame clones here, not all; method: immunoSEQ multiplex PCR. The sample yields 140,000 to 150,000 clones, about 81% seen once. This sample comprised peripheral blood, obtained on day 0 of MenACWY control vaccination. Every receptor here comes from an adult in good health. CDR3s include the opening cysteine and the closing phenylalanine or tryptophan. Each record gives: J gene, V gene, CDR3 protein.

TRBJ2-7 | TRBV21-1 | CARIYPPFGSEQYF
TRBJ1-2 | TRBV5-1 | CASSLRTGGYTF
TRBJ1-1 | TRBV4-1 | CASSPRQLMNTEAFF
TRBJ1-4 | TRBV11-2 | CASSLGRALNEKLFF
TRBJ2-2 | TRBV9 | CASSVAASTGELFF
TRBJ2-3 | TRBV7-9 | CATRDREIFYTDTQYF
TRBJ2-3 | TRBV3-1/TRBV3-2 | CASSHGGTDTQYF
TRBJ1-2 | TRBV3-1/TRBV3-2 | CASSPRRRYNYGYTF
TRBJ1-2 | TRBV27 | CASSFNRAVSGYTF
TRBJ1-3 | TRBV11-1 | CASSFASAHSGNTIYF
TRBJ2-1 | TRBV7-9 | CASTSGTGHNEQFF
TRBJ1-4 | TRBV19 | CATGQGQGVNEKLFF
TRBJ2-5 | TRBV9 | CASSVQPLAKRQETQYF
TRBJ2-2 | TRBV7-3 | CASSLTTANTGELFF
TRBJ1-2 | TRBV4-1 | CASSQDDITNYGYTF
TRBJ1-1 | TRBV5-1 | CASRGAVNTEAFF
TRBJ1-2 | TRBV5-1 | CASSRTQQAAKGYTF
TRBJ1-2 | TRBV6-5 | CASSQGVESYGYTF
TRBJ2-6 | TRBV7-6 | CASSVLPVSGANVLTF
TRBJ1-1 | TRBV6-5 | CASGKTENTEAFF
TRBJ1-5 | TRBV5-3 | CARSGRSADYSNQPQHF
TRBJ2-3 | TRBV7-8 | CASSLGGGPDTQYF
TRBJ2-3 | TRBV6-5 | CASRDTGGLADTQYF
TRBJ1-1 | TRBV3-1/TRBV3-2 | CASSLSRTGANTEAFF